The 7 T cell receptor beta chains in this list originate from one sample, sequenced in a study of cytomegalovirus exposure and HLA in healthy donors. Primers included in the PCR were 60 Vbeta and 13 Jbeta primers. The method was immunoSEQ multiplex PCR; TCRdb's version includes in-frame clones alone and lacks a portion of them. The sample shows about 160,000 clones, about 81% of them seen only once. The sequenced sample consisted of PBMCs. The source of these receptors is a girl aged 2 to 9 in good health and CMV-seropositive.

The CDR3 bases are TGTGCCAGTAGTCTTTTACTAGGAGCTAACTCTGGGGCCAACGTCCTGACTTTC. It encodes CASSLLLGANSGANVLTF. The chain links TRBV19 to TRBJ2-6; a possible D gene is TRBD2 (5 bases). V lost 5 bases, J lost 0 bases, and 17 bases lay in between. In germline, CDR1 is LNHDA, CDR2 SQIVND (reference sequence). The CDR3 consists of 18 residues.

The genes are TRBV29-1 and TRBJ1-1, with D possibly matching TRBD1 (5 bases). V shed 6 bases and J shed 1 base, with 18 bases lying between them. The germline gives CDR1 SQVTM, CDR2 ANQGSEA. This CDR3 spans 15 amino acids. This CDR3 reads CSVPPRGSSNTEAFF. The CDR3 bases are TGCAGCGTGCCGCCACGGGGGTCTTCGAACACTGAAGCTTTCTTT.

The chain joins TRBV29-1 to TRBJ1-3, with D possibly being TRBD1 (6 bases). Trimming removed 2 bases from V and 4 bases from J, with 15 bases in between. CDR1 and CDR2 from the germline V gene are SQVTM and ANQGSEA. The length of the CDR3 is 15 residues. As DNA, the CDR3 is TGCAGCGTTGAAAGGGGGAATGGGCCCGGAAACACCATATATTTT. Translation gives CSVERGNGPGNTIYF.

J is TRBJ2-5 and V is TRBV5-4; D possibly corresponds to TRBD1 (6 bases). There are 13 residues in the CDR3. Germline V gives CDR1 SGHNT, CDR2 YYREEE (reference sequence). The V and J ends lost 3 bases and 2 bases respectively, with 8 bases between them. The CDR3 bases are TGTGCCAGCAGCTCCACAGGGCAAGAGACCCAGTACTTC. This gives the protein CASSSTGQETQYF.

The chain has TRBV5-6 and TRBJ1-2; 7 bases line up with TRBD1. V lost 3 bases, J lost 4 bases, and 12 bases stayed unmatched. Germline V gene data show CDR1 as SGHDT and CDR2 as YYEEEE. There are 16 residues in the CDR3. The CDR3, as DNA: TGTGCCAGCAGCTCTAGAGGGGGCGAGGAAAGCTATGGCTACACCTTC. Amino acid sequence: CASSSRGGEESYGYTF.

V gene TRBV25-1 combines with J gene TRBJ1-1; D gene unclear. CDR3 size: 18 residues. Trimming pared 0 bases from V and 0 bases from J, leaving 17 bases between. The germline V gene has CDR1 MGHDK and CDR2 SYGVNS. CDR3: CASSEYTTFGDMNTEAFF. The CDR3 coding sequence is TGTGCCAGCAGTGAATACACAACCTTTGGCGACATGAACACTGAAGCTTTCTTT.

The chain has TRBV4-1 and TRBJ2-1; D may be TRBD2 (5 bases). V dropped 4 bases and J dropped 7 bases, with 11 bases sitting between them. Per germline, CDR1 MGHRA and CDR2 YSYEKL. The CDR3 sequence is 13 residues long. Written as DNA, the CDR3 is TGCGCCAGCAGCCTGCGGGCCCCGAATGAGCAGTTCTTC. It translates to CASSLRAPNEQFF.